Each of the 24 T cell receptor beta chains below was sequenced from the same sample in a study of cytomegalovirus exposure and HLA in healthy donors. Use of 60 Vbeta and 13 Jbeta primers characterized the PCR. Some clones are missing from TCRdb's copy, which holds only in-frame ones; the method was immunoSEQ multiplex PCR. The sample consists of about 98,000 clones, approximately 79% of them appearing once. Sequencing was done on a sample of PBMCs. Every receptor here comes from a male donor in good health and CMV-seronegative.

This chain connects TRBV7-8 to TRBJ2-4, with D possibly matching TRBD2 (6 bases). V was cut by 10 bases and J by 2 bases, with 18 bases left in between. The CDR3 has 15 amino acids. The germline CDR1 and CDR2 sequences are SGHVS and FQNEAQ. The CDR3 spells CATSPPRETKNIQYF. The CDR3 bases are TGTGCCACCTCTCCCCCCCGGGAGACCAAAAACATTCAGTACTTC.

The chain uses TRBV5-5 and TRBJ1-2; D is ambiguous. The CDR3 sequence is 15 residues long. Trimming cost V 4 bases and J 9 bases, with 22 bases left between them. Germline values: CDR1 SGHKS, CDR2 YYEKEE (reference sequence). Here the CDR3 reads CASSGVFGVEWSYTF. The CDR3 DNA follows: TGTGCCAGCAGCGGAGTCTTTGGAGTTGAGTGGAGCTACACCTTC.

The chain couples TRBV5-1 to TRBJ2-6; D is perhaps TRBD2 (6 bases). V was cut by 0 bases and J by 4 bases, with 14 bases left in between. CDR3 length equals 17 residues. Looked up from germline, CDR1 is SGHRS and CDR2 is YFSETQ. The CDR3 loop reads CASSLAAGLLGANVLTF. CDR3 in DNA: TGCGCCAGCAGCTTGGCTGCGGGATTGTTAGGGGCCAACGTCCTGACTTTC.

This chain uses TRBV19 with TRBJ1-3, with 7 positions matching TRBD1. After removal of 3 bases from V and 0 bases from J, the junction contained 5 bases not matched to a gene. Germline CDR1 LNHDA, CDR2 SQIVND (reference sequence). CDR3 length: 16 residues. The CDR3 is CASSIRAGGSGNTIYF. CDR3 DNA: TGTGCCAGTAGTATCCGGGCAGGGGGCTCTGGAAACACCATATATTTT.

This chain uses TRBV29-1 with TRBJ1-2; TRBD1 aligns across 7 bases. There are 13 residues in the CDR3. Germline V gives CDR1 SQVTM, CDR2 ANQGSEA. V dropped 3 bases and J dropped 4; count of bases not matched to a gene: 5. In nucleotides, the CDR3 is TGCAGCGTTGAGAAGGGACAGAGCTATGGCTACACCTTC. It specifies CSVEKGQSYGYTF.

This clone was counted only a few times. The genes are TRBV4-3 and TRBJ1-3; D is possibly TRBD1 (5 bases). Germline CDR1 is LGHNA and CDR2 is YSLEER. Deletions cut 0 bases from V and 4 bases from J, with 10 bases between. This CDR3 has 15 residues. Here the CDR3 reads CASSQDLGHGNTIYF. The CDR3 nucleotides read TGCGCCAGCAGCCAAGATTTGGGGCACGGAAACACCATATATTTT.

This clone has only a few counts. The chain carries TRBV9 and TRBJ2-5; TRBD2 matches at 8 bases. The CDR3 is 12 residues long. The germline gives CDR1 SGDLS, CDR2 YYNGEE. With V trimmed by 6 bases and J by 4 bases, 2 bases remained unmatched. The CDR3 spells CASNLAGETQYF. For the CDR3, the DNA is TGTGCCAGCAATCTAGCGGGAGAGACCCAGTACTTC.

V usage is TRBV6-1 and J usage is TRBJ2-2; 7 nucleotides agree with TRBD2. Trimming cost V 5 bases and J 5 bases; bases outside gene matches: 5. The CDR3 spans 14 residues. CDR1 is MNHNS, CDR2 SASEGT, per germline. CDR3 protein: CASSHRSGTGELFF. The DNA for the CDR3 is TGTGCCAGCAGTCACCGTAGCGGGACCGGGGAGCTGTTTTTT.

This clone was recorded a few times. The J gene is TRBJ1-3, the V gene TRBV5-1; D might be TRBD1 (6 bases). Trimming cost V 5 bases and J 3 bases, with 12 bases left between them. The CDR3 loop spans 14 amino acids. Germline assignment: CDR1 SGHRS and CDR2 YFSETQ. This CDR3 reads CASRRGTSGNTIYF. The CDR3, as DNA: TGCGCCAGCAGGCGGGGGACAAGTGGAAACACCATATATTTT.

V usage is TRBV11-2 and J usage is TRBJ2-7, with 7 bases identical to TRBD1. There are 16 residues in the CDR3. Germline-derived CDR1 and CDR2 are SGHAT and FQNNGV. V was pared by 0 bases and J by 5 bases, with 10 bases of the junction left unmatched. CDR3 DNA sequence: TGTGCCAGCAGCTTAGATCGAGAGGGGGCTACCCACGAGCAGTACTTC. Protein: CASSLDREGATHEQYF.

This chain links TRBV7-9 with TRBJ2-2; 7 bases agree with TRBD1. Losses at the gene ends were 2 bases for V and 5 bases for J; bases not matched to a gene: 5. Germline values: CDR1 SEHNR, CDR2 FQNEAQ (reference sequence). CDR3 length: 15 residues. CDR3 in amino acids: CASSLYRGDTGELFF. Here the CDR3 DNA reads TGTGCCAGCAGCTTATACAGGGGTGATACCGGGGAGCTGTTTTTT.

V and J are TRBV5-1 and TRBJ2-1, with unresolved D. Germline CDR1 and CDR2: SGHRS and YFSETQ. The CDR3 consists of 15 residues. Trimming cost V 4 bases and J 4 bases, with 15 bases left between them. The CDR3 DNA follows: TGCGCCAGCAGCATTGCGGCCTACAATTACAATGAGCAGTTCTTC. Its protein is CASSIAAYNYNEQFF.

V is TRBV23-1 and J is TRBJ2-1; 7 bases map to TRBD2. TRBV23-1 is given ORF status, its function remaining uncertain. The J segment lost 5 bases and the V segment lost 7 bases, leaving 11 bases of the junction unmatched. The CDR3 totals 15 residues. The CDR3 protein is CASIPAGFPHNEQFF. Written as DNA, the CDR3 is TGCGCCAGCATACCAGCGGGATTCCCCCACAATGAGCAGTTCTTC.

The rearrangement links TRBV7-2 to TRBJ2-7; D is unresolved. V was trimmed by 1 base and J by 0 bases, leaving 13 bases between them. CDR1 is SGHTA and CDR2 is FQGNSA in the germline V gene. The CDR3 is made up of 16 amino acids. In DNA, the CDR3 is TGTGCCAGCAGCTTAGGTTTTCAGAGGAGCTCCTACGAGCAGTACTTC. This gives the protein CASSLGFQRSSYEQYF.

This clone is medium-sized in the sample. This rearrangement joins TRBV6-1 to TRBJ1-1; tentatively, D is TRBD1 (5 bases). This CDR3 comprises 15 residues. V was shortened by 4 bases and J by 3 bases, with 15 bases between the two germline ends. Germline CDR1 and CDR2: MNHNS and SASEGT. CDR3 in amino acids: CASSAQSDSYTEAFF. The CDR3 coding sequence is TGTGCCAGCAGTGCCCAAAGTGACAGCTACACTGAAGCTTTCTTT.

In its sample, this clone was seen a few times. The rearrangement uses TRBV6-5 and TRBJ1-1, with D unclear. In germline, CDR1 is MNHEY, CDR2 SVGAGI. The CDR3 loop spans 13 amino acids. Trimming removed 6 bases from V and 1 base from J, with 9 bases in between. The CDR3 spells CASSYNRNTEAFF. DNA of the CDR3: TGTGCCAGCAGCTATAACAGGAACACTGAAGCTTTCTTT.

This clone was observed a few times. The chain joins TRBV27 to TRBJ1-5, with D possibly TRBD1 on 5 matching bases. V was shortened by 2 bases and J by 4 bases, with 6 bases between the two germline ends. The CDR3 covers 13 residues. Germline loops: CDR1 MNHEY, CDR2 SMNVEV (reference sequence). The CDR3 spells CASSLNRNQPQHF. The CDR3 DNA reads TGTGCCAGCAGTTTAAACAGGAATCAGCCCCAGCATTTT.

This clone was detected only once. The chain combines TRBV5-4 with TRBJ2-4; the match to TRBD2 covers 15 bases. From germline, CDR1 is SGHNT and CDR2 YYREEE (reference sequence). Germline trimming cut 3 bases from V and 7 bases from J; bases unmatched to any gene: 11. This CDR3 region has 18 residues. The CDR3 DNA reads TGTGCCAGCAGCTCGACCGCCGGGACTAGCGGGAGGTCGAACATTCAGTACTTC. Amino acid sequence: CASSSTAGTSGRSNIQYF.

This clone was detected once. J is TRBJ2-3 and V is TRBV5-6; D is possibly TRBD2 (5 bases). CDR3 length equals 14 residues. Trimming took 0 bases from V and 3 from J, leaving 8 bases between them. Germline V gene lookup returns CDR1 SGHDT and CDR2 YYEEEE. The CDR3 DNA follows: TGTGCCAGCAGCTTGGTAATAGCGACAGATACGCAGTATTTT. This gives the protein CASSLVIATDTQYF.

This clone came up once. The chain joins TRBV18 to TRBJ2-7; 12 nucleotides align to TRBD1. The CDR3 spans 15 residues. V was pared by 8 bases and J by 6 bases, with 11 bases of the junction left unmatched. Germline V gene data show CDR1 as KGHSH and CDR2 as LQKENI. The CDR3 region is CASARSGTGGSEQYF. In DNA, the CDR3 is TGTGCCAGCGCGAGGTCCGGGACAGGGGGCTCCGAGCAGTACTTC.

The V call is TRBV28, the J call TRBJ2-7, with a weak D call TRBD1 (6 bases). Germline V gene lookup returns CDR1 MDHEN and CDR2 SYDVKM. The CDR3 is 13 residues long. The V end was cut by 3 bases, the J end by 3 bases, with 9 bases between. The CDR3 DNA is TGTGCCAGCAGTTTGACAGGACTCTACGAGCAGTACTTC. Its protein is CASSLTGLYEQYF.

This rearrangement joins TRBV6-5 to TRBJ1-2, with TRBD1 as a possible D gene (5 bases). Germline CDR1 is MNHEY and CDR2 is SVGAGI. This CDR3 region has 15 residues. The V gene lost 0 bases and the J gene lost 7 bases, with 15 bases spanning the gap. The CDR3: CASSYSSGIGGGYTF. CDR3 bases: TGTGCCAGCAGTTACTCTTCAGGCATCGGGGGTGGCTACACCTTC.

The table lists this clone with a few counts. The chain carries TRBV6-6 and TRBJ2-7; 9 bases line up with TRBD1. Germline CDR1 is MNHNY and CDR2 is SVGAGI (reference sequence). The CDR3 has 15 amino acids. Trimming took 2 bases from V and 6 from J; bases not matched to a gene: 8. The CDR3 loop reads CASSYTGTGRGEQYF. In DNA form, the CDR3 reads TGTGCCAGCAGTTACACCGGGACAGGGAGGGGCGAGCAGTACTTC.

CDR3 in DNA: TGTGCTTCAGGGGGCGATCTCTCTGGGGCCAACGTCCTGACTTTC. As protein: CASGGDLSGANVLTF. The rearrangement links TRBV30 to TRBJ2-6; 8 bases are shared with TRBD1. The germline V gene has CDR1 GTSNPN and CDR2 SVGIG (reference sequence). The CDR3 has 15 amino acids. Drawing the rest from reference TRBV30 and TRBJ2-6, the complete variable domain is SQTIHQWPATLVQPVGSPLSLECTVEGTSNPNLYWYRQAAGRGLQLLFYSVGIGQISSEVPQNLSASRPQDRQFILSSKKLLLSDSGFYLCASGGDLSGANVLTFGAGSRLTVL.